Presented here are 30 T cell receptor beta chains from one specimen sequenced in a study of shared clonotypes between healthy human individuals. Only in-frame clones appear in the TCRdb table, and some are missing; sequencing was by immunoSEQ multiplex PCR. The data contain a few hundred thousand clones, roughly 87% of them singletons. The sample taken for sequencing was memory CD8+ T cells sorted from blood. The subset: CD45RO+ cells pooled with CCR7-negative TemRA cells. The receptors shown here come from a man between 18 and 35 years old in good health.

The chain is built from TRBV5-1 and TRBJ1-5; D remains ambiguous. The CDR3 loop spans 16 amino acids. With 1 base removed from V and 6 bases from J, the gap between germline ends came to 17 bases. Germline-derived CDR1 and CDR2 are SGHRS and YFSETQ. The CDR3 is CASSLTTFRVVQPQHF. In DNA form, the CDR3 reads TGCGCCAGCAGCTTGACCACTTTCCGGGTGGTTCAGCCCCAGCATTTT.

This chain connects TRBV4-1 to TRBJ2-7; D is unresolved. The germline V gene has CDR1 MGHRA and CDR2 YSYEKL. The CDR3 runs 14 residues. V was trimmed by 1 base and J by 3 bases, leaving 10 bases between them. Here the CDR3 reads CASSQGHENYEQYF. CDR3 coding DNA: TGCGCCAGCAGCCAAGGTCACGAGAACTACGAGCAGTACTTC.

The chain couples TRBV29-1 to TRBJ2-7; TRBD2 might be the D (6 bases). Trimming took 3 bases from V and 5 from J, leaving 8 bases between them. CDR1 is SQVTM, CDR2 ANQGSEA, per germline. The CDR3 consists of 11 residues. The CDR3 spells CSVDPGDEQYF. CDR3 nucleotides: TGCAGCGTTGATCCGGGGGACGAGCAGTACTTC.

The CDR3 DNA is TGTGCCAGCAGTTCCCCCCGGAGGGACTCTGGGGCCAACGTCCTGACTTTC. This gives the protein CASSSPRRDSGANVLTF. The V and J genes are TRBV27 and TRBJ2-6; a possible D gene is TRBD2 (6 bases). CDR3 length: 17 residues. Germline V gene sequence: CDR1 MNHEY, CDR2 SMNVEV (reference sequence). V lost 4 bases and J 0 bases, leaving 13 bases between the germline ends.

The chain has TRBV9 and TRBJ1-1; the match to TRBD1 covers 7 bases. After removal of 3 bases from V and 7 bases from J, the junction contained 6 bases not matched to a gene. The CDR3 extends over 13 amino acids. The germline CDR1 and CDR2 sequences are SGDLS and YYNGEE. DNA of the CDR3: TGTGCCAGCAGCGCCAAGGGGGCGGGTGAAGCTTTCTTT. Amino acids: CASSAKGAGEAFF.

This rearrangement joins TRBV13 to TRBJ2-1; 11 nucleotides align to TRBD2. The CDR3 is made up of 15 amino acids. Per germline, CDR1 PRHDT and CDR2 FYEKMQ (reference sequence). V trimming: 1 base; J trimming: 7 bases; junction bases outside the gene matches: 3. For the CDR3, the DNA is TGTGCCAGCAGCTTAGAACTAGCGGGAGTAAATGAGCAGTTCTTC. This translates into CASSLELAGVNEQFF.

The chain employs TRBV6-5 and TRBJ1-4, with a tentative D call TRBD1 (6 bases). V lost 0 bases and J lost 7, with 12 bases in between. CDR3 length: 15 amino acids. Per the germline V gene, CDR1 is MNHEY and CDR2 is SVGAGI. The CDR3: CASSYSRGRIEKLFF. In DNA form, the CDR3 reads TGTGCCAGCAGTTACTCACGGGGGCGGATTGAAAAACTGTTTTTT.

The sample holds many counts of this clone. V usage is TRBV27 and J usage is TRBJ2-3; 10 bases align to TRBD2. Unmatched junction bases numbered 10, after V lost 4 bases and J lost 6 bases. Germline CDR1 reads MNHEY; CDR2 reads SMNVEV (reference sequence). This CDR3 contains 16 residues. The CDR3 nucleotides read TGTGCCAGCAGTTCCTCAGCGGGGGGGCTCTTTGATACGCAGTATTTT. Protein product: CASSSSAGGLFDTQYF.

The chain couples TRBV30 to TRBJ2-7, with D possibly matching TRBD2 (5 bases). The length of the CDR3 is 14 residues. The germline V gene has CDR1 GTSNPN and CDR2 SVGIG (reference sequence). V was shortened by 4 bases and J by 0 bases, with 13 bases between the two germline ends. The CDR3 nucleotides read TGTGCCTGGACGAGCCGAGGGATCTCCTACGAGCAGTACTTC. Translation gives CAWTSRGISYEQYF.

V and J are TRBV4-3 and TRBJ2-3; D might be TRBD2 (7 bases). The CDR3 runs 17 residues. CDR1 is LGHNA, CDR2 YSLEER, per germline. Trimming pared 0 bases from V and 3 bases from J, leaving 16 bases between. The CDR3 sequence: CASSQEGGLDWTDTQYF. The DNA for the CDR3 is TGCGCCAGCAGCCAAGAGGGGGGGCTCGACTGGACAGATACGCAGTATTTT.

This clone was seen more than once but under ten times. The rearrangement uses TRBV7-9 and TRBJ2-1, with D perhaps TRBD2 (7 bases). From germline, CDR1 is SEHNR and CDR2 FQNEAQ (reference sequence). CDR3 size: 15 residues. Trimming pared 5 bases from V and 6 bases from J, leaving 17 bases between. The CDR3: CASSDRRGPFNEQFF. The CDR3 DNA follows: TGTGCCAGCAGCGACCGGCGGGGGCCCTTCAATGAGCAGTTCTTC.

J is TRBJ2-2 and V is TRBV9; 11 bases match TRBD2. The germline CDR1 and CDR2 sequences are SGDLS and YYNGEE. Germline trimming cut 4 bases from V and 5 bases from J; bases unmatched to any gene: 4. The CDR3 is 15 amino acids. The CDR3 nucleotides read TGTGCCAGCAGCCTTCGACTAGCGGGAACCGGGGAGCTGTTTTTT. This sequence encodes CASSLRLAGTGELFF.

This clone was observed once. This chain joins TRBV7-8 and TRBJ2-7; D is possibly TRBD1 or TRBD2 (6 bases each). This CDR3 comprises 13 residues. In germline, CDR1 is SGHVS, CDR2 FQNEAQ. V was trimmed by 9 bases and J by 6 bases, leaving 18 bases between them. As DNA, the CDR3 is TGTGCCAGTTTACAGGGAGGTGAAGGCGAGCAGTACTTC. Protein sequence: CASLQGGEGEQYF.

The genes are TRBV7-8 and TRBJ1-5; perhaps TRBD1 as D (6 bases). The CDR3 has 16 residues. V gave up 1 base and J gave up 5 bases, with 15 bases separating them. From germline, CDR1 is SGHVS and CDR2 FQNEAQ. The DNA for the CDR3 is TGTGCCAGCAGCTTAGAACAGGGCTTCAAGTATCAGCCCCAGCATTTT. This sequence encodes CASSLEQGFKYQPQHF.

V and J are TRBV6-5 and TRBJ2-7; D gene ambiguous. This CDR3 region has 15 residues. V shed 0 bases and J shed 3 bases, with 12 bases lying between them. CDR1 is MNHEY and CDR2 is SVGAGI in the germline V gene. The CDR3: CASSYSYYQYYEQYF. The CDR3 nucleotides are TGTGCCAGCAGTTACTCGTATTACCAATACTACGAGCAGTACTTC.

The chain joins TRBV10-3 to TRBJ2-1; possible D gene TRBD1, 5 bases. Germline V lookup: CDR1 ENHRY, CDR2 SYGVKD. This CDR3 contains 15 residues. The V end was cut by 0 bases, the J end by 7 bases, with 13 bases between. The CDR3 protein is CAISESEDSRNEQFF. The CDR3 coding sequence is TGTGCCATCAGTGAGTCAGAAGACAGTAGAAATGAGCAGTTCTTC.

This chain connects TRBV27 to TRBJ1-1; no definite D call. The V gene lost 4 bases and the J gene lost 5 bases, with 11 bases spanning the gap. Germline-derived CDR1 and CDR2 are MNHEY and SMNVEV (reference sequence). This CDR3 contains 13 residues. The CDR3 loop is CASSSGGNTEAFF. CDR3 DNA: TGTGCCAGCAGTTCGGGAGGGAATACTGAAGCTTTCTTT.

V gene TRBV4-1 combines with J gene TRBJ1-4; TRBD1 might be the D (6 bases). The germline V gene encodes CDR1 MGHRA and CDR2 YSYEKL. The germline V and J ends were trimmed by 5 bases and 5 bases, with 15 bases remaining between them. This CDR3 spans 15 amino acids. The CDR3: CASSVRGGPNEKLFF. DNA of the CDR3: TGCGCCAGCAGCGTTAGGGGGGGACCGAATGAAAAACTGTTTTTT.

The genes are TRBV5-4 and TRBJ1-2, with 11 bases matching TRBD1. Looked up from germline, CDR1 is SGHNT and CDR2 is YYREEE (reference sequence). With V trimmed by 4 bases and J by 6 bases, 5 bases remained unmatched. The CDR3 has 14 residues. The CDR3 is CASSKDRGRNGYTF. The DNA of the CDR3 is TGTGCCAGCAGCAAGGACAGGGGGCGGAATGGCTACACCTTC. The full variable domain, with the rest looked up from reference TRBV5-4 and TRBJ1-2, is ETGVTQSPTHLIKTRGQQVTLRCSSQSGHNTVSWYQQALGQGPQFIFQYYREEENGRGNFPPRFSGLQFPNYSSELNVNALELDDSALYLCASSKDRGRNGYTFGSGTRLTVV.

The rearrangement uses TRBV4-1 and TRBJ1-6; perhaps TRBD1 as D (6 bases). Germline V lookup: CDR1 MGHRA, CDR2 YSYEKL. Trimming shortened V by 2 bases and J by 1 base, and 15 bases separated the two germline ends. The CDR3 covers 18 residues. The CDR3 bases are TGCGCCAGCAGCCAATGGGGGCATTCAGGATCCTATAATTCACCCCTCCACTTT. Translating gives CASSQWGHSGSYNSPLHF.

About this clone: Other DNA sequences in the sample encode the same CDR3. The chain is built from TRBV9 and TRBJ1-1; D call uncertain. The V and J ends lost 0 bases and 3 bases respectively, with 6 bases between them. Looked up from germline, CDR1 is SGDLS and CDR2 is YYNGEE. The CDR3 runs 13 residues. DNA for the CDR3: TGTGCCAGCAGCGTAGTTGGAGACACTGAAGCTTTCTTT. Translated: CASSVVGDTEAFF.

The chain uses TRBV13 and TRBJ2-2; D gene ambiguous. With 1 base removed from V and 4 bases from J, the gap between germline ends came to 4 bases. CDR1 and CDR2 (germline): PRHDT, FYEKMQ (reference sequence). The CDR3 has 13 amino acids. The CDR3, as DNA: TGTGCCAGCAGCTTAGAGGCCACCGGGGAGCTGTTTTTT. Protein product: CASSLEATGELFF.

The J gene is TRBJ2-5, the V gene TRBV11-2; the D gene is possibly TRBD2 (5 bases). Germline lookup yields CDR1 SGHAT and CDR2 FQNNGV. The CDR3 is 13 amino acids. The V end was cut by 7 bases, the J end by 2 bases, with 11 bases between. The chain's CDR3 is CASTRDLQETQYF. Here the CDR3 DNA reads TGTGCCAGCACGAGGGATTTACAAGAGACCCAGTACTTC.

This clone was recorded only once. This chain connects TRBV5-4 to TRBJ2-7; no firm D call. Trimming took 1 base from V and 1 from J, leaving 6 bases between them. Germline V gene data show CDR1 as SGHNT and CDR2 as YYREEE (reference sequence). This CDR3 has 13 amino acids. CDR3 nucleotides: TGTGCCAGCAGCTTGATAGGGTCCTACGAGCAGTACTTC. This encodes CASSLIGSYEQYF. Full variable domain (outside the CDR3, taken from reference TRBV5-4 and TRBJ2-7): ETGVTQSPTHLIKTRGQQVTLRCSSQSGHNTVSWYQQALGQGPQFIFQYYREEENGRGNFPPRFSGLQFPNYSSELNVNALELDDSALYLCASSLIGSYEQYFGPGTRLTVT.

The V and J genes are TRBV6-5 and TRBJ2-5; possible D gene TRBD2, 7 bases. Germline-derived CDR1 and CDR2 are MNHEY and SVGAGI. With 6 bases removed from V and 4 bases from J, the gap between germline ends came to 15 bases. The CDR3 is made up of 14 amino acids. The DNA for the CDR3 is TGTGCCAGCAGCCAAGGGGGGGTTCGAGAGACCCAGTACTTC. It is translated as CASSQGGVRETQYF.

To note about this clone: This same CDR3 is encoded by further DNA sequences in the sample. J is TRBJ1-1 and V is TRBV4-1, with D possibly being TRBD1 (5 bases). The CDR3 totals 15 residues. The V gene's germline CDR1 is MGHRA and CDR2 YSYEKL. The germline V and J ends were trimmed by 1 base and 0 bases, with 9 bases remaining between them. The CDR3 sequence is CASSQVGGLNTEAFF. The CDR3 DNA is TGCGCCAGCAGCCAAGTTGGGGGTTTGAACACTGAAGCTTTCTTT.

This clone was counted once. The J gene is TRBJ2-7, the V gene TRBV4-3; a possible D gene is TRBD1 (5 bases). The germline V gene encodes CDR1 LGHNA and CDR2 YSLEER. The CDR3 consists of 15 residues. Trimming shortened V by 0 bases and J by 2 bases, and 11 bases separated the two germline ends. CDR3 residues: CASSQDSDSTYEQYF. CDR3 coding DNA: TGCGCCAGCAGCCAAGACTCCGACAGTACCTACGAGCAGTACTTC.

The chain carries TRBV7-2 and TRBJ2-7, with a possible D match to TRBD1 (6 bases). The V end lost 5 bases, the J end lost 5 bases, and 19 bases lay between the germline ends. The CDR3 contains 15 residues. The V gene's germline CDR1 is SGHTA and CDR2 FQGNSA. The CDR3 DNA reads TGTGCCAGCAGCCTTTGGGGCAGGGGAAAACACGAGCAGTACTTC. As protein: CASSLWGRGKHEQYF. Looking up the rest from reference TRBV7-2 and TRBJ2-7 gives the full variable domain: GAGVSQSPSNKVTEKGKDVELRCDPISGHTALYWYRQSLGQGLEFLIYFQGNSAPDKSGLPSDRFSAERTGGSVSTLTIQRTQQEDSAVYLCASSLWGRGKHEQYFGPGTRLTVT.

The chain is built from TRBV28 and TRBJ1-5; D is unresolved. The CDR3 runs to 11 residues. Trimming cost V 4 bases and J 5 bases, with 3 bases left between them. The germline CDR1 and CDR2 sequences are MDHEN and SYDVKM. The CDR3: CASSSYQPQHF. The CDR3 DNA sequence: TGTGCCAGCAGTTCCTATCAGCCCCAGCATTTT.

The CDR3 nucleotides read TGTGCCAGCAGCGCTCGGACTAGCGGATTGTCCTACGAGCAGTACTTC. It specifies CASSARTSGLSYEQYF. This sequence joins TRBV21-1 and TRBJ2-7; whether TRBD2, the table's D call, matches the DNA was not checked. TRBV21-1 is an annotated pseudogene. The CDR3 runs 16 residues.